These T cell receptor beta chains were read from a single sample in a study of molecular identifiers for immune sequencing clone quantification. TCRdb fed the PCR reads into MiXCR, producing one record per CDR3 protein. The sample lists 550,000 to 750,000 distinct CDR3 sequences, about 20% occurring once. The sequenced sample consisted of naive CD8+ T cells from blood, with Jurkat cell RNA spiked in. The receptors here all came from a human donor in good health. Some libraries in this study had Jurkat cell RNA spiked in. Both conserved end residues are part of each CDR3. The order of the fields is V gene, J gene, clone size, D gene, CDR3 DNA, CDR3 protein. A D gene is named only where the DNA matches it firmly. For some rows the clone size is stated as once, few or many, or as a class when expanded; others skip it.

TRBV27,TRBJ2-7,few,TRBD1,TGTGCCAGCAGGGCCGGGACAGGGGATTACGAGCAGCACTTC,CASRAGTGDYEQHF
TRBV25-1,TRBJ2-1,-,TRBD1,TGTGCCAGCAGTGGGCAACAGGGGAAGCAGTTCTTC,CASSGQQGKQFF
TRBV14,TRBJ1-1,many,-,TGTGCCAGCAGCCCCGGACACCCTGAAGCTTTCTTT,CASSPGHPEAFF
TRBV6-6,TRBJ1-6,many,-,TGTGCCAGCAGTCTTGGTGGACCGGTCTCCTATAATTCACCCCTCCACTTT,CASSLGGPVSYNSPLHF
TRBV11-2,TRBJ2-2,many,TRBD2,TGTGCCAGCAGAATGACTAGCGGGAACACCGGGGAGCTGTTTTTT,CASRMTSGNTGELFF
TRBV4-1,TRBJ2-1,many,-,TGCGCCAGCAGCCACCTCCAAACCCCCGTGCCGGGACTTCCGAGCTCCTACAATGAGCAGTTCTTC,CASSHLQTPVPGLPSSYNEQFF
TRBV6-2/TRBV6-3,TRBJ1-5,few,-,TGTGCCAGCAGTTACTCGATTGGGGCAGGGGTATATAGCAATCAGCCCCAGCATTTT,CASSYSIGAGVYSNQPQHF
TRBV7-9,TRBJ2-7,many,-,TGTGCCAGCAGCTGGCGCGGGGACCAGTACTTC,CASSWRGDQYF
TRBV27,TRBJ1-5,few,-,TGTGCCAGCAGTCAATCGACAGTCTATAGCAATCAGCCCCAGCATTTT,CASSQSTVYSNQPQHF
TRBV6-5,TRBJ2-7,many,-,TGTGCCAGCGGAAGTGCTTACGAGCAGTACTTC,CASGSAYEQYF
TRBV11-1,TRBJ2-2,-,-,TGTGCCAGCAGCGAGCTCCGGACAGCTAACACCGGGGAGCTGTTTTTT,CASSELRTANTGELFF
TRBV19,TRBJ1-1,-,TRBD1,TGTGCCAGTAGATACGGATCAGGACAGGGCAACACTGAAGCTTTCTTT,CASRYGSGQGNTEAFF
TRBV3-1,TRBJ1-4,few,-,TGTGCCAGCAGCCAAGATGAAGGGTCGTTTAACGAAAAACTGTTTTTT,CASSQDEGSFNEKLFF
TRBV24-1,TRBJ2-6,few,TRBD1,TGTGCCAGCCGGACAGGGGTACTTTCTGGGGCCAACGTCCTGACTTTC,CASRTGVLSGANVLTF
TRBV11-2,TRBJ2-7,many,TRBD1,TGTGCCAGCAGCTTAATGGGACAGAGCTACGAGCAGTACTTC,CASSLMGQSYEQYF
TRBV24-1,TRBJ1-1,-,-,TGTGCCACCAGTGATTTGATTGGATTAAGAGCTTTCTTT,CATSDLIGLRAFF
TRBV7-9,TRBJ2-7,many,TRBD1,TGTGCCAGCAGGGGACAGGGGGTCCACGAGCAGTACTTC,CASRGQGVHEQYF
TRBV19,TRBJ2-2,few,TRBD2,TGTGCCAGTAGCCGACTAGCGGAGGGGAGCGGGGAGCTGTTTTTT,CASSRLAEGSGELFF
TRBV28,TRBJ1-1,few,-,TGTGCCAGCAGTGTCCCCCCCTTTACGGGGGGAGGAGCTTTCTTT,CASSVPPFTGGGAFF
TRBV13,TRBJ1-4,once,-,TGTGCCAGCAGCTCTGGGGGTGAAGAACTGTTTTTT,CASSSGGEELFF
TRBV13,TRBJ2-3,many,TRBD1,TGTGCCAGCAGCCATGCCGGGACAGGGGTTAGAGATACGCAGTATTTT,CASSHAGTGVRDTQYF
TRBV15,TRBJ1-5,many,TRBD1,TGTGCCACCAGCAGAGATTCGGCAGGGGGCTTCCAGCCCCAGCATTTT,CATSRDSAGGFQPQHF
TRBV7-9,TRBJ2-7,many,-,TGTGCCAGCAGCCTGTTTCTGGCAGGGACCGACGAGCAGTACTTC,CASSLFLAGTDEQYF
TRBV4-1,TRBJ1-6,many,TRBD1,TGCGCCAGCAGCCAGGACAGGGAATCACCCCTCCACTTT,CASSQDRESPLHF
TRBV4-3,TRBJ2-1,few,TRBD1,TGCGCCAGCAGCCAAGGTGGCGGGACAGGCAATGAGCAGTTCTTC,CASSQGGGTGNEQFF
TRBV6-2/TRBV6-3,TRBJ1-1,many,TRBD1,TGTGCCAGCAGTTACGGTACAGGGGCTGAAGCTTTCTTT,CASSYGTGAEAFF
TRBV6-5,TRBJ1-2,few,-,TGTGCCAGCAGTGAGACAGGTCCGGGCTATGGCTACACCTTC,CASSETGPGYGYTF
TRBV9,TRBJ2-3,few,-,TGTGCCAGCACCTCGGAGGGCCACAACACAGATACGCAGTATTTT,CASTSEGHNTDTQYF
TRBV29-1,TRBJ2-1,many,-,TGCAGCGTTGAAGCGCGTAACTCCTACAATGAGCAGTTCTTC,CSVEARNSYNEQFF
TRBV27,TRBJ2-3,-,TRBD2,TGTGCCAGCAGTTTCTTTGAGACTAGCGGGGGCCTTAGCACAGATACGCAGTATTTT,CASSFFETSGGLSTDTQYF
TRBV28,TRBJ2-1,few,TRBD2,TGTGCCAGCACCCTCTCCCCTAGCGGCCTAACAAGTGAGCAGTTCTTC,CASTLSPSGLTSEQFF
TRBV3-1,TRBJ2-2,-,-,TGTGCCAGCACGCCCATAAGTGGGGGTAGTTTCGGGGAGCTGTTTTTT,CASTPISGGSFGELFF
TRBV28,TRBJ1-1,many,-,TGTGCCAGCAGTTTACAGGGGATCTCTGAAGCTTTCTTT,CASSLQGISEAFF
TRBV29-1,TRBJ1-2,many,-,TGCAGCGTTGAAGATCCGTCACGAGATAACTATGGCTACACCTTC,CSVEDPSRDNYGYTF
TRBV9,TRBJ2-1,-,-,TGTGCCAGCAGCGTAGTCGGCGGGATACCATCCAATGAGCAGTTCTTC,CASSVVGGIPSNEQFF
TRBV5-6,TRBJ1-1,many,-,TGTGCCAGCAGCTTGAGTCCCGGGGGTGGGACTGAAGCTTTCTTT,CASSLSPGGGTEAFF
TRBV12-3/TRBV12-4,TRBJ2-1,many,-,TGTGCCAGCAGTTTGGGAGACTCCTACAATGAGCAGTTCTTC,CASSLGDSYNEQFF
TRBV19,TRBJ2-5,few,TRBD2,TGTGCCAGTAGTCCTAGCGGGGAGACCCAGTACTTC,CASSPSGETQYF
TRBV5-6,TRBJ1-2,few,-,TGTGCCAGCAGCTTCGGAAGCAACTATGGCTACACCTTC,CASSFGSNYGYTF
TRBV6-5,TRBJ1-1,few,TRBD1,TGTGCCAGCAGTTTAGACAGGGGGGTTGAAGCTTTCTTT,CASSLDRGVEAFF